This is a list of T cell receptor beta chains from one sample in a study of T cell responses to AZD1222 COVID-19 vaccine. The table came from immunoSEQ multiplex PCR; TCRdb's copy has only in-frame clones and leaves some out. Of roughly 160,000 clones listed, about 90% are singletons. The sample here was peripheral blood, taken on day 0 of MenACWY control vaccination. The receptors stem from an adult in good health. Both conserved end residues are trimmed from each CDR3.

J: TRBJ2-1
V: TRBV5-1
length: 14
CDR3: ASSGPMGLSYNEQF

J: TRBJ1-2
V: TRBV14
length: 12
CDR3: ASSQIDRLYGYT

J: TRBJ1-4
V: TRBV19
length: 12
CDR3: ASTYRATNEKLF

J: TRBJ2-6
V: TRBV28
length: 16
CDR3: ASSSFTGDLSGANVLT

J: TRBJ1-5
V: TRBV28
length: 12
CDR3: ASSILRGVQPQH

J: TRBJ1-2
V: TRBV3-1/TRBV3-2
length: 13
CDR3: ASSRPPPGDYGYT

J: TRBJ2-2
V: TRBV18
length: 12
CDR3: ASSPSQRTGELF

J: TRBJ2-1
V: TRBV11-2
length: 15
CDR3: ASSSLGLAGVHNEQF

J: TRBJ2-7
V: TRBV4-2
length: 13
CDR3: ASSQEKGYNYEQY

J: TRBJ1-1
V: TRBV4-3
length: 15
CDR3: ASSPDRAPTMNTEAF

J: TRBJ1-6
V: TRBV5-5
length: 12
CDR3: ASSLAGSDSPLH

J: TRBJ1-4
V: TRBV19
length: 11
CDR3: ASSIERPEKLF

J: TRBJ1-5
V: TRBV10-2
length: 12
CDR3: ASRETGGDQPQH

J: TRBJ1-4
V: TRBV30
length: 10
CDR3: AWGQGVEKLF

J: TRBJ2-3
V: TRBV6-5
length: 13
CDR3: ASSIPGLAVDTQY

J: TRBJ2-7
V: TRBV5-4
length: 13
CDR3: ASSPRASGGREQY

J: TRBJ1-6
V: TRBV3-1/TRBV3-2
length: 14
CDR3: ASSNSGTGGSSPLH

J: TRBJ1-3
V: TRBV2
length: 14
CDR3: ASSNRGRGYGNTIY

J: TRBJ1-4
V: TRBV7-2
length: 17
CDR3: ASSLVGGNGVGVNEKLF

J: TRBJ1-1
V: TRBV6-5
length: 13
CDR3: ASSYPANGNTEAF

J: TRBJ2-7
V: TRBV5-6
length: 13
CDR3: ASSYQGIGRYEQY

J: TRBJ1-1
V: TRBV9
length: 11
CDR3: ASAGGRNTEAF

J: TRBJ1-2
V: TRBV6-4
length: 14
CDR3: ASSPTSLDGGLGYT

J: TRBJ1-3
V: TRBV28
length: 16
CDR3: ASSLPRMGEISGNTIY

J: TRBJ2-4
V: TRBV4-1
length: 13
CDR3: ASSRDRDRANIQY

J: TRBJ2-7
V: TRBV7-2
length: 13
CDR3: ASSYTTGGAGEQY

J: TRBJ1-2
V: TRBV19
length: 13
CDR3: ASSSYSGARNGYT

J: TRBJ2-5
V: TRBV27
length: 12
CDR3: ASSLSGLGKTQY

J: TRBJ1-3
V: TRBV5-1
length: 13
CDR3: ASSHDGNSGNTIY

J: TRBJ1-1
V: TRBV6-6
length: 14
CDR3: ASGQGGAHVDTEAF

J: TRBJ2-2
V: TRBV4-3
length: 14
CDR3: ASSQAPGTTAGELF

J: TRBJ1-2
V: TRBV6-5
length: 12
CDR3: ASSLGRGNYGYT

J: TRBJ2-2
V: TRBV3-1/TRBV3-2
length: 14
CDR3: ASSQDPRLGAGELF

J: TRBJ1-5
V: TRBV28
length: 14
CDR3: ASSYQREKANQPQH

J: TRBJ1-2
V: TRBV28
length: 12
CDR3: ASSPSGQEHGYT

J: TRBJ1-5
V: TRBV2
length: 14
CDR3: ASGARGRGSGQPQH

J: TRBJ1-5
V: TRBV19
length: 12
CDR3: ASSLGTANQPQH

J: TRBJ2-7
V: TRBV18
length: 11
CDR3: ASSPPTPREQY

J: TRBJ1-5
V: TRBV6-1
length: 15
CDR3: ASSVLAGANSNQPQH

J: TRBJ2-2
V: TRBV5-8
length: 12
CDR3: ASSLSGGTGELF

J: TRBJ1-5
V: TRBV11-3
length: 16
CDR3: ASSSINWDRANNQPQH

J: TRBJ1-2
V: TRBV5-1
length: 18
CDR3: ASSLSFIRLQGTLLYGYT

J: TRBJ2-3
V: TRBV15
length: 14
CDR3: ATSRDSAGGTDTQY

J: TRBJ2-2
V: TRBV7-2
length: 12
CDR3: ASSLDINTGELF

J: TRBJ2-2
V: TRBV11-3
length: 11
CDR3: ASRKMNTGELF

J: TRBJ2-7
V: TRBV2
length: 13
CDR3: ASRGSGTGVIEQY

J: TRBJ2-1
V: TRBV7-9
length: 14
CDR3: ASSLGGGLALNEQF

J: TRBJ1-6
V: TRBV6-2/TRBV6-3
length: 10
CDR3: ASSYATGSLH

J: TRBJ1-2
V: TRBV6-5
length: 13
CDR3: ASGPAGLSHEVYT

J: TRBJ2-7
V: TRBV7-9
length: 13
CDR3: ASSRPQAGSYEQY

J: TRBJ2-1
V: TRBV7-3
length: 13
CDR3: ASSSGLVSYNEQF

J: TRBJ1-5
V: TRBV15
length: 14
CDR3: ATSKGGISSNQPQH

J: TRBJ2-7
V: TRBV7-2
length: 14
CDR3: ASSLDTGGDPYEQY

J: TRBJ2-5
V: TRBV5-1
length: 12
CDR3: ASSLVGPGETQY

J: TRBJ1-5
V: TRBV28
length: 10
CDR3: ASQGSNQPQH

J: TRBJ2-2
V: TRBV28
length: 17
CDR3: ASSFEGSGRSAYTGELF

J: TRBJ2-7
V: TRBV28
length: 13
CDR3: ASSLVGLGAYEQY